This T cell receptor beta chain is drawn from a study of identical twins. In its sample, this clonotype was seen a few times. TCRdb redid the calling of the 5' RACE reads with MiXCR, one entry per CDR3 protein. The sample lists about 280,000 distinct CDR3 sequences, less than 9% occurring once. Trimming took 1 base from V and 3 from J; bases not matched to a gene: 10. The CDR3 has 17 residues. These same records also appear under a second study, on yellow fever vaccine responses in identical twins.

The chain recombines TRBV12-3 or TRBV12-4 with TRBJ1-1, with 8 bases lining up with TRBD1. This TCR came from a woman under 30 in good health. The specimen sequenced was memory (CD45RO+) T cells sorted from blood. The CDR3 nucleotides read TGTGCCAGCAGTTTAGGTCCAGGGGGCATTTGGGACACTGAAGCTTTCTTT. Residues: CASSLGPGGIWDTEAFF.